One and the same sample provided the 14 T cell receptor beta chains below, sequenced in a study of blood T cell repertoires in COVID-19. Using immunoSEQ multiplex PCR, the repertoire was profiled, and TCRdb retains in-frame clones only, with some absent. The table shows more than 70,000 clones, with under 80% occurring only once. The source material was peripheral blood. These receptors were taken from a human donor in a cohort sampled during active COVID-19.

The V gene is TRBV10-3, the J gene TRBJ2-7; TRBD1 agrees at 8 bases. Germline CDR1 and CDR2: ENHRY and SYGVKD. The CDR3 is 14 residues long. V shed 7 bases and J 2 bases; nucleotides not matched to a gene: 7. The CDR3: CAINGQGGPYEQYF. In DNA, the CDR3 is TGTGCCATCAACGGACAGGGTGGCCCCTACGAGCAGTACTTC.

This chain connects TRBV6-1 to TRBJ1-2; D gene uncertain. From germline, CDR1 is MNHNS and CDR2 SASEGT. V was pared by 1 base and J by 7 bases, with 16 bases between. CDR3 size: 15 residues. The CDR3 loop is CASSEVGSRMFGYTF. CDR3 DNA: TGTGCCAGCAGTGAAGTGGGCAGTCGGATGTTTGGCTACACCTTC.

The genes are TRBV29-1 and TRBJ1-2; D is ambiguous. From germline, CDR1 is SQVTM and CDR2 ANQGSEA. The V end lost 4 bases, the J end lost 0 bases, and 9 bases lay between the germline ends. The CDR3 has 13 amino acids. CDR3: CSVVRLANYGYTF. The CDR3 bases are TGCAGCGTTGTCAGGTTAGCTAACTATGGCTACACCTTC.

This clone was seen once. CDR3 protein: CASSAVGGARTEQFF. The CDR3, as DNA: TGCGCCAGCAGCGCGGTTGGGGGGGCCCGGACTGAGCAGTTCTTC. The rearrangement joins TRBV5-1 to TRBJ2-1; tentative D call: TRBD2 (7 bases). V was trimmed by 4 bases and J by 9 bases, leaving 20 bases between them. Germline values: CDR1 SGHRS, CDR2 YFSETQ. CDR3 length: 15 residues.

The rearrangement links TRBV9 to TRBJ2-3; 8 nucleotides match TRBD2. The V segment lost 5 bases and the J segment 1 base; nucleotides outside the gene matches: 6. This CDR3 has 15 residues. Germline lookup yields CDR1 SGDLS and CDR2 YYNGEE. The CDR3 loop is CASSGSGDRTDTQYF. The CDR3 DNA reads TGTGCCAGCAGTGGTAGCGGGGACCGCACAGATACGCAGTATTTT.

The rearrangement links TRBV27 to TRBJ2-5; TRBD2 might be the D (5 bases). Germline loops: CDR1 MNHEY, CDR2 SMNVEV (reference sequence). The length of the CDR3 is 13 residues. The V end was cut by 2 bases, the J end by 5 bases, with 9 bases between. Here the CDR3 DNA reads TGTGCCAGCAGTTTACGGGGTGGGGAGACCCAGTACTTC. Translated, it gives CASSLRGGETQYF.

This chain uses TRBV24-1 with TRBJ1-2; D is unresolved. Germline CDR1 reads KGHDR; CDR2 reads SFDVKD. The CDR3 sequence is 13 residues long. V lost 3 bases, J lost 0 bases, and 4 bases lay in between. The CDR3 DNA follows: TGTGCCACCAGTGATCCTTCTAACTATGGCTACACCTTC. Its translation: CATSDPSNYGYTF.

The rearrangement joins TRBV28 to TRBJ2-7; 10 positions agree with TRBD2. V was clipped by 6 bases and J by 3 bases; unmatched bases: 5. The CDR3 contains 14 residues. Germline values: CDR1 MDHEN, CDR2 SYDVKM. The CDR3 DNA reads TGTGCCAGCAGCCGAGCGGGGGGGTACTACGAGCAGTACTTC. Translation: CASSRAGGYYEQYF.

The CDR3 loop reads CAIRDSYEAFF. The CDR3, as DNA: TGTGCCATCAGGGACAGTTATGAAGCTTTCTTT. The chain carries TRBV10-3 and TRBJ1-1; possible D gene TRBD1, 6 bases. With 6 bases removed from V and 7 bases from J, the gap between germline ends came to 9 bases. Germline assignment: CDR1 ENHRY and CDR2 SYGVKD. CDR3 length equals 11 residues.

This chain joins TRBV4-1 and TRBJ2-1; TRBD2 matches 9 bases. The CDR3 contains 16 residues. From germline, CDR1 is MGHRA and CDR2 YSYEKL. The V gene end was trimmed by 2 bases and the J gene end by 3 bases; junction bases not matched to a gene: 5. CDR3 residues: CASSQTRLADYNEQFF. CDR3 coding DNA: TGCGCCAGCAGCCAAACACGACTAGCGGACTACAATGAGCAGTTCTTC.

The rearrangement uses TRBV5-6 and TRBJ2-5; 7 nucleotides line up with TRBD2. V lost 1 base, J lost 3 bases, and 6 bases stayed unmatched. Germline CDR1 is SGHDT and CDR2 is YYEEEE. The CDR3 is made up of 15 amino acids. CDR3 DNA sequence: TGTGCCAGCAGCTTGTACGGTCGGGAGGAAGAGACCCAGTACTTC. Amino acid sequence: CASSLYGREEETQYF.

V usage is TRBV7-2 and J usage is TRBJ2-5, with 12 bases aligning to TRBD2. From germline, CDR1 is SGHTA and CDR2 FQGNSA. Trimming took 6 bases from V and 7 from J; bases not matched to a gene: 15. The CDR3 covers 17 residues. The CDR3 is CASSSGPSGGAEGTQYF. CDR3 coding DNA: TGTGCCAGCAGTTCTGGCCCTAGCGGGGGGGCAGAGGGGACCCAGTACTTC. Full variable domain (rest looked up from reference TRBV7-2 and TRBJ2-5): GAGVSQSPSNKVTEKGKDVELRCDPISGHTALYWYRQSLGQGLEFLIYFQGNSAPDKSGLPSDRFSAERTGGSVSTLTIQRTQQEDSAVYLCASSSGPSGGAEGTQYFGPGTRLLVL.

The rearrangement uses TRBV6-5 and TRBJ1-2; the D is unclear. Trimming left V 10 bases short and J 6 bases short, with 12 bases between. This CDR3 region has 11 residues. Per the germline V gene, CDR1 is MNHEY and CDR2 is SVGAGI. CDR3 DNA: TGTGCCACCACGTGGGCCCATGGCTACACCTTC. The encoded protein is CATTWAHGYTF.

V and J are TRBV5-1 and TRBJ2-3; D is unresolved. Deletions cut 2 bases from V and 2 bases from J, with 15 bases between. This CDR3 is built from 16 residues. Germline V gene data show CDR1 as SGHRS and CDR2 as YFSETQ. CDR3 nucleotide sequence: TGCGCCAGCAGCTTCCCACAACTACGATTCACAGATACGCAGTATTTT. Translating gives CASSFPQLRFTDTQYF.